This is a list of T cell receptor beta chains from one sample in a study of blood T cell repertoires in COVID-19. The assay was immunoSEQ multiplex PCR, and TCRdb's table has in-frame clones only and misses some. Seen here are about 200,000 clones, around 87% observed once, and the top ten hold 2% to 2.5%. The sequenced sample was PBMCs or T cells enriched from blood (not recorded which). All receptors derive from a woman aged 25 to 45 who had recovered from COVID-19. CDR3s include the opening cysteine and the closing phenylalanine or tryptophan. Fields, in order: CDR3 protein, CDR3 DNA, V gene, clone size, D gene, J gene. D genes are given only for firm matches. Clone size is given for some rows only: seen once, a few or many times, or a class if the clone is expanded.

CASSRRRDTYGYTF | TGTGCCAGCTCCCGACGAAGGGACACCTATGGCTACACCTTC | TRBV27 | . | . | TRBJ1-2
CASSSGQSQETQYF | TGTGCCAGCAGCTCCGGACAGTCTCAAGAGACCCAGTACTTC | TRBV7-9 | . | . | TRBJ2-5
CAWSFSTDTQYF | TGTGCCTGGAGCTTTAGCACAGATACGCAGTATTTT | TRBV30 | . | . | TRBJ2-3
CASYYRDRGKDTQYF | TGTGCCAGCTACTACCGGGACAGGGGAAAAGATACGCAGTATTTT | TRBV27 | . | TRBD1 | TRBJ2-3
CASSPGHDTEAFF | TGTGCCAGCTCACCGGGCCACGACACTGAAGCTTTCTTT | TRBV18 | once | . | TRBJ1-1
CASSKGRGLKDGYTF | TGTGCCAGCAGCAAAGGACGGGGTTTGAAGGATGGCTACACCTTC | TRBV7-9 | . | . | TRBJ1-2
CASSSLEPGGEQFF | TGTGCCAGTAGTTCTTTGGAACCCGGGGGTGAGCAGTTCTTC | TRBV19 | . | . | TRBJ2-1
CASGPRFKDEQFF | TGTGCCAGTGGTCCGCGGTTTAAAGATGAGCAGTTCTTC | TRBV19 | . | . | TRBJ2-1
CATSDAVGGRNEQFF | TGTGCCACCAGTGATGCAGTGGGGGGGAGGAATGAGCAGTTCTTC | TRBV24-1 | . | TRBD2 | TRBJ2-1
CASSFPTELAGEAGELFF | TGTGCCAGCAGTTTCCCCACAGAACTAGCGGGAGAGGCCGGGGAGCTGTTTTTT | TRBV28 | . | TRBD2 | TRBJ2-2
CASSIDAGSWNTEAFF | TGTGCCAGTAGTATAGATGCTGGGAGCTGGAACACTGAAGCTTTCTTT | TRBV19 | . | . | TRBJ1-1
CSVESSYEQFF | TGCAGCGTTGAATCGAGCTATGAGCAGTTCTTC | TRBV29-1 | . | . | TRBJ2-1
CASTRAGTEAFF | TGTGCCAGCACCCGAGCCGGGACTGAAGCTTTCTTT | TRBV6-5 | once | . | TRBJ1-1
CASSPQGNTEAFF | TGTGCCAGCAGTCCACAGGGAAACACTGAAGCTTTCTTT | TRBV12-3/TRBV12-4 | . | . | TRBJ1-1
CASSQDWALGGEEQYF | TGTGCCAGCAGCCAAGATTGGGCATTGGGAGGAGAAGAGCAGTACTTC | TRBV3-1/TRBV3-2 | . | . | TRBJ2-7
CASSVEGAGGYTF | TGTGCCAGCAGCGTAGAAGGGGCTGGCGGCTACACCTTC | TRBV9 | . | . | TRBJ1-2
CASSLIPSGSLEQYF | TGTGCCAGCAGCTTAATCCCTAGCGGGAGTCTCGAGCAGTACTTC | TRBV7-9 | . | TRBD2 | TRBJ2-7
CAWSHRALTQYF | TGTGCCTGGAGTCACAGGGCCCTTACGCAGTATTTT | TRBV30 | . | . | TRBJ2-3
CASSQGANTGELFF | TGTGCCAGTAGTCAGGGGGCGAACACCGGGGAGCTGTTTTTT | TRBV19 | . | TRBD1 | TRBJ2-2
CASSIMILQGIFAEAFF | TGTGCCAGTAGTATAATGATTTTGCAGGGGATTTTCGCTGAAGCTTTCTTT | TRBV19 | . | . | TRBJ1-1
CASSEPDQPQHF | TGTGCCAGCAGTGAACCAGATCAGCCCCAGCATTTT | TRBV6-1 | once | . | TRBJ1-5
CASSWGTGSGNTEAFF | TGTGCCAGCAGCTGGGGGACAGGCAGTGGGAACACTGAAGCTTTCTTT | TRBV5-6 | . | TRBD1 | TRBJ1-1
CASSLRQGVDTQYF | TGTGCCAGCAGTTTACGGCAGGGGGTGGATACGCAGTATTTT | TRBV27 | few | TRBD1 | TRBJ2-3
CAGGLTYEQYF | TGTGCCGGAGGACTGACCTACGAGCAGTACTTC | TRBV7-6 | . | . | TRBJ2-7